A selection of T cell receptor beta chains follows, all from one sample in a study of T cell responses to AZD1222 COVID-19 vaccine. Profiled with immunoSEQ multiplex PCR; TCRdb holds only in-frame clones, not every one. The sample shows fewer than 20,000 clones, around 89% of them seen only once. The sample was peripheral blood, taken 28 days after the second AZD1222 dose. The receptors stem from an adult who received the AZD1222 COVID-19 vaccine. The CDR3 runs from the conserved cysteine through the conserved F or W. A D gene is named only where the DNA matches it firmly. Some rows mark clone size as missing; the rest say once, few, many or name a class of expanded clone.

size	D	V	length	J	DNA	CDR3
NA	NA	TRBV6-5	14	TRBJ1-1	TGTGCCAGCAGTTCAGGGCTCCTGAACACTGAAGCTTTCTTT	CASSSGLLNTEAFF
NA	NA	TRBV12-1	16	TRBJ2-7	TGTGCCAGCAGCTCCGAGTTGGGTAGCGGGTTTTACGAGCAGTACTTC	CASSSELGSGFYEQYF
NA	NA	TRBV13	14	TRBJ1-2	TGTGCCAGCAGCTTACGGGGGGCTAACTATGGCTACACCTTC	CASSLRGANYGYTF
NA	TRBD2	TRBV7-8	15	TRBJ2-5	TGTGCCAGCAGCTTAGGGGCTAGCGGGGAAGAGACCCAGTACTTC	CASSLGASGEETQYF
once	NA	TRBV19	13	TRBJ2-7	TGTGCCAGTAGCATCCAGGGTAAGGGGGAGCAGTACTTC	CASSIQGKGEQYF
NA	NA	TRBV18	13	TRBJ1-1	TGTGCCAGCTCACCTCAGGGAACCACTGAAGCTTTCTTT	CASSPQGTTEAFF
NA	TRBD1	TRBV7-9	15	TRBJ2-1	TGTGCCAGCACCAGGGACAGAGGCTCCTACAATGAGCAGTTCTTC	CASTRDRGSYNEQFF
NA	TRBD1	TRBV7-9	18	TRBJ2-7	TGTGCCAGCAGCTTAGGATGGCCAAGACAGGGGGCGACCTACGAGCAGTACTTC	CASSLGWPRQGATYEQYF
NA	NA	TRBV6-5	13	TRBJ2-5	TGTGCCAGCAAAGAGTCCCCACAAGAGACCCAGTACTTC	CASKESPQETQYF
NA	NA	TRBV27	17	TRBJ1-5	TGTGCCAGCAGTCCGGGTTGGGGGGTCAAGGGCAATCAGCCCCAGCATTTT	CASSPGWGVKGNQPQHF
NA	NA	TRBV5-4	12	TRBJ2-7	TGTGCCAGCAGCTGGAAGCCTGGGGAGCAGTACTTC	CASSWKPGEQYF
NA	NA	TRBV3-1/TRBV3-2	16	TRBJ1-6	TGTGCCAGCAGCCCAGAAGGGGGGTACTATAATTCACCCCTCCACTTT	CASSPEGGYYNSPLHF
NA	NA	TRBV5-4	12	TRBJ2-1	TGTGCCAGCAGCAACGAGGACAATGAGCAGTTCTTC	CASSNEDNEQFF
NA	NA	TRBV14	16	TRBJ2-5	TGTGCCAGCAGCCAACCCTCGTTGAGGGCGCAAGAGACCCAGTACTTC	CASSQPSLRAQETQYF
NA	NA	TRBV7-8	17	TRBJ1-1	TGTGCCAGCAGCCTAACGACAGGTCTCCTAATGAACACTGAAGCTTTCTTT	CASSLTTGLLMNTEAFF
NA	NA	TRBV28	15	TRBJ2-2	TGTGCCAGCAGTTTAGGGGGAGTCAGCACCGGGGAGCTGTTTTTT	CASSLGGVSTGELFF
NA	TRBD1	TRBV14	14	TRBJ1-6	TGTGCCAGCAGCCGGCGGGACAGAAATTCACCCCTCCACTTT	CASSRRDRNSPLHF
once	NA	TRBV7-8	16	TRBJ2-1	TGTGCCAGCAGCTCTAGCCGTGCCAGCTCCTACAATGAGCAGTTCTTC	CASSSSRASSYNEQFF
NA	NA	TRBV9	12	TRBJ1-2	TGTGCCAGCAGCGTAGGGACCTATGGCTACACCTTC	CASSVGTYGYTF
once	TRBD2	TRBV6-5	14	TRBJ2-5	TGTGCCAGCAGAGACACTAGCGGGCAAGAGACCCAGTACTTC	CASRDTSGQETQYF
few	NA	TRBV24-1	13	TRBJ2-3	TGTGCCACCAGTGATTTTCGGACAGATACGCAGTATTTT	CATSDFRTDTQYF
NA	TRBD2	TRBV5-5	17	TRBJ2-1	TGTGCCAGCAGCTTGGCCACCGGGACTAGCGGGGGCAATGAGCAGTTCTTC	CASSLATGTSGGNEQFF
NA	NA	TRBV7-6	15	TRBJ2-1	TGTGCCAGCAGCTTAGCGGGTAGCTCCTACAATGAGCAGTTCTTC	CASSLAGSSYNEQFF
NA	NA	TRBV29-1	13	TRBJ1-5	TGCAGCGTGTACAGGGATGGCAATCAGCCCCAGCATTTT	CSVYRDGNQPQHF
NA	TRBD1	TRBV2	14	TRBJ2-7	TGTGCCAGCAGTGGGCCGACAGGGGACTACGAGCAGTACTTC	CASSGPTGDYEQYF
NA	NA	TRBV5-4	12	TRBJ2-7	TGTGCCAGCAGCCTAAACTCCTACGAGCAGTACTTC	CASSLNSYEQYF
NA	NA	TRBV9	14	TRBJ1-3	TGTGCCAGCAGCGTAGGGTCTGGCGGGAACACCATATATTTT	CASSVGSGGNTIYF
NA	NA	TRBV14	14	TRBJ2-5	TGTGCCAGCAGCTCCCGACTAGTCCCGGGGTCTCAGTACTTC	CASSSRLVPGSQYF
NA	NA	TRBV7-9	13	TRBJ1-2	TGTGCCAGCAGCTTAAATTCGGGGGATGGCTACACCTTC	CASSLNSGDGYTF
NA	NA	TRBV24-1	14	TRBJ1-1	TGTGCCACCAGTGATGGGGAGCTGAACACTGAAGCTTTCTTT	CATSDGELNTEAFF
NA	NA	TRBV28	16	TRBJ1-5	TGTGCCAGCAGTCGGGACATCTCGGCGGCAAATCAGCCCCAGCATTTT	CASSRDISAANQPQHF
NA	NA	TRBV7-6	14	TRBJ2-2	TGTGCCAGCAGCTTAGGTCTGAACACCGGGGAGCTGTTTTTT	CASSLGLNTGELFF
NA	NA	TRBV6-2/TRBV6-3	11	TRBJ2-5	TGTGCCAGCAGTTATATCGAGACCCAGTACTTC	CASSYIETQYF
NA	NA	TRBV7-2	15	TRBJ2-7	TGTGCCAGCAGCCCAGTCACCGACAGGATCTACGAGCAGTACTTC	CASSPVTDRIYEQYF
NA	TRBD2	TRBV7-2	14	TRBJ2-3	TGTGCCAGCAGCTTACTAGCGGCCACAGATACGCAGTATTTT	CASSLLAATDTQYF
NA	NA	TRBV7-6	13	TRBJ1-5	TGTGCCAGCAGCTTGAGGGGCAATCAGCCCCAGCATTTT	CASSLRGNQPQHF
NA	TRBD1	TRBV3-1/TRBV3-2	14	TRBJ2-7	TGTGCCAGCAGCTATCCCGGACAGGTATACGAGCAGTACTTC	CASSYPGQVYEQYF